The 14 T cell receptor beta chains below come from one sample, sequenced in a study of blood T cell repertoires in COVID-19. The data were produced by immunoSEQ multiplex PCR, yet TCRdb's version contains in-frame clones alone and is incomplete. This sample has about 350,000 clones, with roughly 90% found just once. The sample taken for sequencing was peripheral blood. The receptors were sampled from a woman in her sixties or seventies with COVID-19, enrolled during active disease.

This sequence joins TRBV4-2 and TRBJ1-2; D call uncertain. Germline loops: CDR1 LGHNA, CDR2 YNFKEQ. CDR3 length: 14 amino acids. V was cut by 0 bases and J by 2 bases, with 7 bases left in between. The CDR3 region is CASSQEVQNYGYTF. The DNA of the CDR3 is TGTGCCAGCAGCCAAGAAGTACAGAACTATGGCTACACCTTC.

The V call is TRBV28, the J call TRBJ1-2; tentative D call: TRBD1 (5 bases). Germline-derived CDR1 and CDR2 are MDHEN and SYDVKM. Trimming shortened V by 4 bases and J by 4 bases, and 13 bases separated the two germline ends. This CDR3 has 14 amino acids. CDR3 nucleotides: TGTGCCAGCAGTTCTCAGGGTCCCCTCTATGGCTACACCTTC. Amino acids: CASSSQGPLYGYTF.

The J gene is TRBJ1-5, the V gene TRBV12-5; 11 positions agree with TRBD1. With 0 bases clipped from V and 6 bases from J, the junction kept 4 bases outside the gene matches. The CDR3 runs to 16 residues. Germline V gives CDR1 LGHNT, CDR2 FRNRAP. The CDR3 is CASGLVLGTGGQPQHF. The CDR3 nucleotides read TGTGCTAGTGGTTTGGTACTTGGGACAGGGGGTCAGCCCCAGCATTTT.

The V and J genes are TRBV27 and TRBJ1-4; 9 bases fit TRBD1. The germline V gene encodes CDR1 MNHEY and CDR2 SMNVEV (reference sequence). The CDR3 is made up of 17 amino acids. Here the CDR3 DNA reads TGTGCGCAGCGCCGACAGGGGGAGGTTAGGACTAATGAAAAACTGTTTTTT. Its protein product is CAQRRQGEVRTNEKLFF.

The chain has TRBV24-1 and TRBJ1-5, with 8 bases lining up with TRBD1. V lost 7 bases, J lost 2 bases, and 6 bases stayed unmatched. The length of the CDR3 is 15 residues. Germline CDR1 and CDR2: KGHDR and SFDVKD. The CDR3 here is CATSGQGMGNQPQHF. The CDR3 DNA is TGTGCCACCAGCGGACAGGGAATGGGCAATCAGCCCCAGCATTTT.

This clone has a handful of counts. The V and J genes are TRBV5-1 and TRBJ1-2; 10 bases are shared with TRBD1. Trimming removed 6 bases from V and 2 bases from J; junction bases left unmatched: 7. The germline CDR1 and CDR2 sequences are SGHRS and YFSETQ. The CDR3 totals 15 residues. For the CDR3, the DNA is TGCGCCAGCAACCCCCGGACAGGGGGAAACTATGGCTACACCTTC. This gives the protein CASNPRTGGNYGYTF.

There are a few counts of this clone. The chain has TRBV6-2 or TRBV6-3 and TRBJ1-1; unclear D gene. V lost 3 bases and J 6 bases, leaving 8 bases between the germline ends. The length of the CDR3 is 12 residues. Per germline, CDR1 MNHEY and CDR2 SVGEGT. The CDR3 DNA reads TGTGCCAGCAGTTATCCGAGGGCTGAAGCTTTCTTT. Translated: CASSYPRAEAFF.

This rearrangement joins TRBV5-6 to TRBJ2-5, with TRBD2 as a possible D gene (5 bases). Germline values: CDR1 SGHDT, CDR2 YYEEEE. Trimming left V 0 bases short and J 1 base short, with 16 bases between. This CDR3 region has 17 residues. This CDR3 reads CASSLAVVSGIQETQYF. The CDR3, as DNA: TGTGCCAGCAGCTTGGCCGTGGTATCGGGGATCCAAGAGACCCAGTACTTC.

The rearrangement links TRBV7-9 to TRBJ1-4, with a possible D match to TRBD1 (5 bases). Per germline, CDR1 SEHNR and CDR2 FQNEAQ (reference sequence). This CDR3 is built from 16 residues. V was clipped by 1 base and J by 1 base, with 10 bases between them. The CDR3 coding sequence is TGTGCCAGCAGCTTAGGTCAGGGAGGAACTAATGAAAAACTGTTTTTT. Translation gives CASSLGQGGTNEKLFF.

About this clone: Other DNA sequences of this sample code for an identical CDR3. V usage is TRBV7-3 and J usage is TRBJ2-3; 9 nucleotides match TRBD2. This CDR3 is 14 amino acids long. Trimming cost V 0 bases and J 5 bases; bases outside gene matches: 0. Germline V gene lookup returns CDR1 SGHTA and CDR2 FQGTGA. CDR3 DNA: TGTGCCAGCAGCTTAACTAGCGGGGGAGATACGCAGTATTTT. It is translated as CASSLTSGGDTQYF.

In the case of this clone: The sample contains more than one DNA sequence encoding this CDR3. The chain joins TRBV18 to TRBJ1-2; 7 bases are shared with TRBD1. The CDR3 runs to 14 residues. The germline V gene has CDR1 KGHSH and CDR2 LQKENI. Losses at the gene ends were 0 bases for V and 2 bases for J; bases not matched to a gene: 0. CDR3 region: CASSPPTGNYGYTF. The CDR3 DNA reads as TGTGCCAGCTCACCACCGACAGGGAACTATGGCTACACCTTC.

The CDR3 loop is CASSFRQLNTEAFF. In nucleotides, the CDR3 is TGTGCCAGCAGTTTCAGACAGCTTAACACTGAAGCTTTCTTT. The chain couples TRBV28 to TRBJ1-1; D is possibly TRBD1 (5 bases). The germline CDR1 and CDR2 sequences are MDHEN and SYDVKM. The CDR3 loop spans 14 amino acids. V was shortened by 3 bases and J by 2 bases, with 10 bases between the two germline ends.

V gene TRBV9 combines with J gene TRBJ1-2; 7 nucleotides match TRBD1. The germline V gene has CDR1 SGDLS and CDR2 YYNGEE. CDR3 size: 14 residues. With V trimmed by 0 bases and J by 4 bases, 3 bases remained unmatched. Here the CDR3 reads CASSVEGAAYGYTF. For the CDR3, the DNA is TGTGCCAGCAGCGTAGAGGGGGCGGCCTATGGCTACACCTTC.

The chain uses TRBV28 and TRBJ1-2; 9 bases fit TRBD1. This CDR3 comprises 14 residues. Germline trimming cut 6 bases from V and 4 bases from J; bases unmatched to any gene: 6. The germline gives CDR1 MDHEN, CDR2 SYDVKM. The CDR3 loop is CASRHRGLSYGYTF. CDR3 nucleotide sequence: TGTGCCAGCAGGCACAGGGGGCTAAGCTATGGCTACACCTTC.